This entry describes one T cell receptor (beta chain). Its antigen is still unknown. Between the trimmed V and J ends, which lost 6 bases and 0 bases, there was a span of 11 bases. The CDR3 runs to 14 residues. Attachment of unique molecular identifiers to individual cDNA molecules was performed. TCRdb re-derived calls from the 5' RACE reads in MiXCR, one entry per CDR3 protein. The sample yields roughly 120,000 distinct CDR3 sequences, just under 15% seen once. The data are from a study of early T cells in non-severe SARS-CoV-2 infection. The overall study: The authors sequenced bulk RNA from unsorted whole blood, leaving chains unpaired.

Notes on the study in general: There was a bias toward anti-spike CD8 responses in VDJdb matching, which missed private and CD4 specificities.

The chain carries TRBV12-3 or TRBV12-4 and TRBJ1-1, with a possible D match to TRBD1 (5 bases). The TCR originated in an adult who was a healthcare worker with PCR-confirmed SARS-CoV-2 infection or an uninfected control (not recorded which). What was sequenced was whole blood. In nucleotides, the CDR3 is TGTGCCAGCAGGCAGGGACGGGTGAACACTGAAGCTTTCTTT. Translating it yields CASRQGRVNTEAFF.